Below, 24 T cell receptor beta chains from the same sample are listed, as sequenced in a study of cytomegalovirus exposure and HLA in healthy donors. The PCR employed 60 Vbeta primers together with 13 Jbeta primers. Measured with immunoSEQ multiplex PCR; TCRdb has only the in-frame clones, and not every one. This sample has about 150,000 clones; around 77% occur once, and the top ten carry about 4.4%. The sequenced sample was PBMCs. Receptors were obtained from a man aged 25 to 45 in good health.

CDR3 region: CASSTTLGGTPKAFF. The CDR3 DNA follows: TGTGCCAGCAGCACCACCTTGGGAGGGACTCCCAAAGCTTTCTTT. The gene calls are TRBV9 and TRBJ1-1, with D maybe TRBD1 (5 bases). The V gene lost 4 bases and the J gene lost 9 bases, with 22 bases spanning the gap. This CDR3 comprises 15 residues. Germline V lookup: CDR1 SGDLS, CDR2 YYNGEE.

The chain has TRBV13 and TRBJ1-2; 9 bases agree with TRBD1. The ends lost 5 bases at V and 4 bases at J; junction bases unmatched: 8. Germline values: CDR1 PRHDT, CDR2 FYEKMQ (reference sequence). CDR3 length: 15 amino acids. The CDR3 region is CASSRTGTGFYGYTF. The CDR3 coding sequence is TGTGCCAGCAGCAGAACCGGGACAGGGTTCTATGGCTACACCTTC.

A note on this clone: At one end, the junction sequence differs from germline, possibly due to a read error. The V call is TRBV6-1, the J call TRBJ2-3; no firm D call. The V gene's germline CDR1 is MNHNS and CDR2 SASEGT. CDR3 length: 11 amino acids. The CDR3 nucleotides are TGTGCCAGCAACCGGTCCCCTACGCTGTATTTT. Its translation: CASNRSPTLYF.

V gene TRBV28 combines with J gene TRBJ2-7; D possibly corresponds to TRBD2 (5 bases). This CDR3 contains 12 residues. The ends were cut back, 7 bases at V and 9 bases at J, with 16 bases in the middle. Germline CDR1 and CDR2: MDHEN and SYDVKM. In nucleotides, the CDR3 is TGTGCCAGCATATCGGACGGGAAGGCGCAGTACTTC. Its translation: CASISDGKAQYF.

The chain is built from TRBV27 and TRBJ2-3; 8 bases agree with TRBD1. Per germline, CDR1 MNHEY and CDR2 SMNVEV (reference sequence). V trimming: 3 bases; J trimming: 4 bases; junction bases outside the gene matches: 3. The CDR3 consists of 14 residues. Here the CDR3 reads CASSLDRVADTQYF. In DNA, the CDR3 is TGTGCCAGCAGTTTGGACAGGGTGGCAGATACGCAGTATTTT.

The CDR3 reads CASSVGSWLDTQYF. CDR3 sequence (DNA): TGTGCCAGCAGCGTAGGGAGTTGGTTAGATACGCAGTATTTT. The chain couples TRBV9 to TRBJ2-3; D is unresolved. Trimming cost V 0 bases and J 5 bases, with 10 bases left between them. Germline values: CDR1 SGDLS, CDR2 YYNGEE. This CDR3 has 14 amino acids. The variable domain in full, completed from reference TRBV9 and TRBJ2-3, reads DSGVTQTPKHLITATGQRVTLRCSPRSGDLSVYWYQQSLDQGLQFLIQYYNGEERAKGNILERFSAQQFPDLHSELNLSSLELGDSALYFCASSVGSWLDTQYFGPGTRLTVL.

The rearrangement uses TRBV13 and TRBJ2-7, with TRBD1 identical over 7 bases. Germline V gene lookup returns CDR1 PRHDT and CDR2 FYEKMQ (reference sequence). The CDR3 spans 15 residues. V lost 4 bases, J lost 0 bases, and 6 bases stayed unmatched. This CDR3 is CASSSSTGLSYEQYF. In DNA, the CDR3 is TGTGCCAGCAGCTCCTCGACAGGGCTCTCCTACGAGCAGTACTTC. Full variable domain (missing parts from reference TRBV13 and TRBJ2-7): AAGVIQSPRHLIKEKRETATLKCYPIPRHDTVYWYQQGPGQDPQFLISFYEKMQSDKGSIPDRFSAQQFSDYHSELNMSSLELGDSALYFCASSSSTGLSYEQYFGPGTRLTVT.

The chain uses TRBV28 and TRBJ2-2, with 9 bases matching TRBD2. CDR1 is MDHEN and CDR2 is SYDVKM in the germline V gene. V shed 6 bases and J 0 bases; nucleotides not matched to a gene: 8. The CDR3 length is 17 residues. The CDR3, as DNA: TGTGCCAGCAGACCGTATGGACTAGCGACGAACACCGGGGAGCTGTTTTTT. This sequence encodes CASRPYGLATNTGELFF.

CDR3 sequence (DNA): TGTGCCAGCAGCTTATCGCGGGGGCTTAGCACAGATACGCAGTATTTT. Protein product: CASSLSRGLSTDTQYF. The chain uses TRBV7-9 and TRBJ2-3, with a weak D call TRBD2 (7 bases). The CDR3 has 16 amino acids. V was pared by 2 bases and J by 0 bases, with 12 bases between. Germline CDR1 reads SEHNR; CDR2 reads FQNEAQ (reference sequence).

CDR3 coding DNA: TGTGCCAGCAGTGAATCGGGTGGGTGGGGCGATGAGCAGTTCTTC. Translating gives CASSESGGWGDEQFF. This chain connects TRBV25-1 to TRBJ2-1; D may be TRBD1 (5 bases). Trimming stripped 1 base from V and 8 bases from J, with 15 bases between. Germline CDR1 and CDR2: MGHDK and SYGVNS. The length of the CDR3 is 15 residues.

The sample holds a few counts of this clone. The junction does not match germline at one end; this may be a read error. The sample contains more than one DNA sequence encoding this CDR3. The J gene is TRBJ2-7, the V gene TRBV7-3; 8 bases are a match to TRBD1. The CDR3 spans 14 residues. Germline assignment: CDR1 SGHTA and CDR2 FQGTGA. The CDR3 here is CASSSSTGAYEQYF. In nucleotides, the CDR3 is TGCGCCAGCAGCTCTTCGACAGGGGCCTACGAGCAGTACTTC.

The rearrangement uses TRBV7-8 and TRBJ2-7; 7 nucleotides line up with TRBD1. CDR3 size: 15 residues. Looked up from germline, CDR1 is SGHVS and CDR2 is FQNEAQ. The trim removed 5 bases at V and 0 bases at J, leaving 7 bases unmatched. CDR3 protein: CASSPRQGGSYEQYF. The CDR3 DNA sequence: TGTGCCAGCAGCCCGAGACAGGGCGGCTCCTACGAGCAGTACTTC.

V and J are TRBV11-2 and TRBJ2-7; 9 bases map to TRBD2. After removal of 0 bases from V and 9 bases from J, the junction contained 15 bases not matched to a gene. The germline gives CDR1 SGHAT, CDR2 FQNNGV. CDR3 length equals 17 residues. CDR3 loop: CASSLDRWASGVIAQYF. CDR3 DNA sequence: TGTGCCAGCAGCTTAGATCGATGGGCTAGCGGGGTTATAGCGCAGTACTTC.

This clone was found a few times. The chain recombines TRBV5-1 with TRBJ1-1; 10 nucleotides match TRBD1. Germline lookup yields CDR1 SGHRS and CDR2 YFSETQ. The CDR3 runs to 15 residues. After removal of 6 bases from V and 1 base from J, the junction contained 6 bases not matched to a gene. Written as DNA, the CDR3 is TGCGCCAGCACCACGGGACAGGGGTCGAACACTGAAGCTTTCTTT. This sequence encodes CASTTGQGSNTEAFF.

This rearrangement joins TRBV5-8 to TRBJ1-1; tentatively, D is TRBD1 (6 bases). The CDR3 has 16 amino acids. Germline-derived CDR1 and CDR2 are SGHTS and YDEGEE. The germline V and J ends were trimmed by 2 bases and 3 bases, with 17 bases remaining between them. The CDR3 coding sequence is TGTGCCAGCAGCTTAGTGTTATTGGGGGCTGACACTGAAGCTTTCTTT. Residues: CASSLVLLGADTEAFF.

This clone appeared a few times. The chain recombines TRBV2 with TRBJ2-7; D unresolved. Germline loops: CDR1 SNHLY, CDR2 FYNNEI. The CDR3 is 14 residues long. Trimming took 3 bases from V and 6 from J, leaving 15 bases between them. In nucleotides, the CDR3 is TGTGCCAGCAGTGACAGTGGTCACTACGGCGAGCAGTACTTC. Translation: CASSDSGHYGEQYF.

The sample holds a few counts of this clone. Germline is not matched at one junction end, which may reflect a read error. The CDR3: CSSSFPGQGTDTQYF. The CDR3 DNA is TGTTCCAGCAGCTTCCCAGGACAAGGCACAGATACGCAGTATTTT. The chain recombines TRBV7-9 with TRBJ2-3; D possibly corresponds to TRBD1 (5 bases). Germline CDR1 and CDR2: SEHNR and FQNEAQ (reference sequence). The CDR3 runs 15 residues.

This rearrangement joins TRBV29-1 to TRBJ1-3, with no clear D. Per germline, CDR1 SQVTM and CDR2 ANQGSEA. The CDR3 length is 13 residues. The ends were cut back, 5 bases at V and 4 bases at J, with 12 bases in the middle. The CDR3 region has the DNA TGCAGCGTTTTGACCGCCGGGGGAAACACCATATATTTT. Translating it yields CSVLTAGGNTIYF. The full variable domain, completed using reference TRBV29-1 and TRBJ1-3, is SAVISQKPSRDICQRGTSLTIQCQVDSQVTMMFWYRQQPGQSLTLIATANQGSEATYESGFVIDKFPISRPNLTFSTLTVSNMSPEDSSIYLCSVLTAGGNTIYFGEGSWLTVV.

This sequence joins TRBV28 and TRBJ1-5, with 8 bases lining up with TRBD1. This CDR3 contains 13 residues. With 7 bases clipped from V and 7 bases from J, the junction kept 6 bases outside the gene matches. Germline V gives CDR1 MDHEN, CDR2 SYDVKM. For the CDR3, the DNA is TGTGCCAGCAAGACAGGGGTAGGGCAGCCCCAGCATTTT. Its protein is CASKTGVGQPQHF.

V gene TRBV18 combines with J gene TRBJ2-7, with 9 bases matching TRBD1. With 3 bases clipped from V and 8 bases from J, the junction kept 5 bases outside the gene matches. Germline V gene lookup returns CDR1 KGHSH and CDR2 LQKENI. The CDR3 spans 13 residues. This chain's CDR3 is CASSPDRGEKQYF. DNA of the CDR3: TGTGCCAGCTCACCGGACAGGGGAGAAAAGCAGTACTTC.

The CDR3 DNA reads TGTGCCAGCAGCTCCTCTACCTCGGCAGGGAATTCCTACGAGCAGTACTTC. Translated: CASSSSTSAGNSYEQYF. The chain carries TRBV13 and TRBJ2-7; D may be TRBD1 (5 bases). There are 17 residues in the CDR3. Germline CDR1 is PRHDT and CDR2 is FYEKMQ (reference sequence). Trimming shortened V by 4 bases and J by 1 base, and 20 bases separated the two germline ends.

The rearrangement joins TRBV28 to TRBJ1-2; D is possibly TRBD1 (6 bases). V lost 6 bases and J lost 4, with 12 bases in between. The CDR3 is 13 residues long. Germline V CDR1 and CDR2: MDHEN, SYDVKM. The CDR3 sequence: CASRPTGSYGYTF. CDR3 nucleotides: TGTGCCAGCAGGCCTACAGGGTCCTATGGCTACACCTTC.

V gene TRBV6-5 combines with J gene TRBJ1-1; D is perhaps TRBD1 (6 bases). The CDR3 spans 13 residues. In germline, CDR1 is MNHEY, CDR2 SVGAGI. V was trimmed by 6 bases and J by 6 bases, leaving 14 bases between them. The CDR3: CASRTRGGSEAFF. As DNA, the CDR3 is TGTGCCAGCAGGACCAGGGGCGGATCTGAAGCTTTCTTT.

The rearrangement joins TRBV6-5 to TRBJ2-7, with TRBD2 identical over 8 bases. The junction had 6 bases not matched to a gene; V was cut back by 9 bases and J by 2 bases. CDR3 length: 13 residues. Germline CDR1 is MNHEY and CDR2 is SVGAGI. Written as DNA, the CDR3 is TGTGCCAGTCGGGAGGGAGGGACCTACGAGCAGTACTTC. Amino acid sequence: CASREGGTYEQYF.